These T cell receptor beta chains were read from a single sample in a study of cytomegalovirus exposure and HLA in healthy donors. Sequenced by immunoSEQ multiplex PCR; TCRdb stores in-frame clones only, minus some. Of around 200,000 clones listed, just over 75% were seen once; the top ten hold approximately 3.7%. Sequencing used PBMCs. The receptors come from a woman aged 55-70 years in good health and CMV-seropositive. Each CDR3 is given with its conserved first and last residue. The order of the fields is D gene, J gene, V gene, clone size, CDR3 DNA, CDR3 protein. A D gene is named only where the DNA matches it firmly. The size entry is marked missing in some rows and otherwise reads once, few, many or a size class.

>.|TRBJ2-2|TRBV18|few
TGTGCCAGCTCACCCCCGGGACACCGAAACACCGGGGAGCTGTTTTTT
CASSPPGHRNTGELFF
>TRBD1|TRBJ1-2|TRBV5-6|.
TGTGCCAGCAGCCCCTGGACAGGGAAGCACACCTTC
CASSPWTGKHTF
>.|TRBJ2-1|TRBV6-1|.
TGTGCCAGCCGGGATGCCGGCTCCTACAATGAGCAGTTCTTC
CASRDAGSYNEQFF
>TRBD1|TRBJ1-1|TRBV6-6|.
TGTGCCAGCAGGTCACAGGGGGGAGAGGCTGAAGCTTTCTTT
CASRSQGGEAEAFF
>TRBD2|TRBJ2-3|TRBV15|.
TGTGCCACCAGCAGATCCAGGACTAGCGGCACTAGCACAGATACGCAGTATTTT
CATSRSRTSGTSTDTQYF
>TRBD2|TRBJ2-5|TRBV29-1|.
TGCAGCGTTGTCGGGGGGAGAGGGGAGACCCAGTACTTC
CSVVGGRGETQYF
>.|TRBJ2-1|TRBV2|.
TGTGCCAGCAGTGAGCTGAGCAATGAGCAGTTCTTC
CASSELSNEQFF
>TRBD2|TRBJ2-7|TRBV7-2|.
TGTGCCAGCAGCCCCCGACTAGCGGGAGACTACGAGCAGTACTTC
CASSPRLAGDYEQYF
>.|TRBJ2-5|TRBV5-1|.
TGCGCCAGCAGCGGAGGGACAGACCGGGTTGTTACCCAGTACTTC
CASSGGTDRVVTQYF
>TRBD1|TRBJ1-2|TRBV18|.
TGTGCCAGTTCCTCCCGGGAGACAGGGGACTACACCTTC
CASSSRETGDYTF
>TRBD2|TRBJ2-5|TRBV7-2|.
TGTGCCAGCAGCTTAGAGGGGATAGCGGGAGGGACCCAGTACTTC
CASSLEGIAGGTQYF
>.|TRBJ2-7|TRBV18|.
TGTGCCAGCTCACCACTTGTTGCGGGGCAGCAGTACTTC
CASSPLVAGQQYF
>.|TRBJ2-5|TRBV1|.
TGCACCAGCAGGACTAGCGGGAGGGATTTGGAGACCCAGTACTTC
CTSRTSGRDLETQYF
>.|TRBJ1-3|TRBV4-1|.
TGCGCCAGCAGCCAAGGGCGGAACTCTGGAAACACCATATATTTT
CASSQGRNSGNTIYF
>TRBD2|TRBJ2-5|TRBV2|once
TGTGCCACCTCTAGCGGCCCCCAAGAGACCCAGTACTTC
CATSSGPQETQYF
>.|TRBJ2-2|TRBV5-6|.
TGTGCCAGCAGCTTGTTGCGGGACTCGAACACCGGGGAGCTGTTTTTT
CASSLLRDSNTGELFF
>TRBD1|TRBJ2-2|TRBV5-6|.
TGTGCCAGCAGCCGGACAGGAGCAATGGACACCGGGGAGCTGTTTTTT
CASSRTGAMDTGELFF
>.|TRBJ2-4|TRBV5-1|.
TGCGCCAGCAGCTTGGACAGGGTAAACATTCAGTACTTC
CASSLDRVNIQYF
>.|TRBJ1-5|TRBV6-1|.
TGTGCCAGCAGTGTTCTCGGACAGCGCAATCAGCCCCAGCATTTT
CASSVLGQRNQPQHF
>.|TRBJ2-3|TRBV5-1|.
TGCGCCAGCAGCCTGGGCCCTAGTGGAGATACGCAGTATTTT
CASSLGPSGDTQYF
>.|TRBJ1-5|TRBV27|.
TGTGCCAGCAGTTTATTTAGGGGGGGGCCTGGTATCGACAATCAGCCCCAGCATTTT
CASSLFRGGPGIDNQPQHF
>.|TRBJ1-1|TRBV6-1|few
TGTGCCAGCAGTTCCGAGACACCGAACACTGAAGCTTTCTTT
CASSSETPNTEAFF
>.|TRBJ1-1|TRBV29-1|.
TGCAGCGTTACGGGTCGATTGAACACTGAAGCTTTCTTT
CSVTGRLNTEAFF
>.|TRBJ1-1|TRBV5-1|.
TGCGCCAGCAGCTTGGATTTGGCAGTAATTACCACTGAAGCTTTCTTT
CASSLDLAVITTEAFF